This T cell receptor beta chain derives from a study of molecular identifiers for immune sequencing clone quantification (dated by TCRdb to between 2017 and 2018). Context from the whole study: For a replicate experiment, RNA from roughly 20,000 or 100,000 naive CD8 T cells was divided into five aliquots, of which four were sequenced. CD8 T cells were used in a methods study to benchmark molecular-identifier clustering-based TCR repertoire sequencing (MIDCIRS) and TCR RNA copy counting. What the study reported, not specific to this receptor: The sizes of highly expanded clones could end up underestimated when identical TCR molecules share a barcode. Modeling indicated roughly 3.3 TCR RNA copies recovered per cell, compared with around 11 by digital PCR, which implies a capture efficiency of 25% to 35%. Spiked-in Jurkat TCR RNA equal to a single cell's worth was reported to be detectable even within 1,200,000 naive CD8 T cells. Spiked-in Jurkat TCR RNA (around 9 copies' worth), which is not part of the donor repertoire, was contained in the naive libraries. Without barcode sub-clustering, chimeric consensus sequences inflated TCR diversity; chimeras reached as high as 47%. In CMV-specific effector cells, clones with more than 20 RNA copies accounted for over 97% of molecules, whereas in naive cells such clones accounted for under 1%.

The receptor library was made with PCR. Sequenced using a NextSeq 500. Bulk TCR libraries were made following a previously described method, with the TCR primers given in Table S5. The Qiagen AllPrep DNA/RNA kit was used to purify total RNA. Before any analysis, reads coming from multiple sequencing runs of the same library were combined into one pool. In the paper's pipeline: Reads were retained only if an exact TCR constant sequence was present, and the retained reads were trimmed to 150 nt and grouped according to their 12-nt molecular barcodes. Reads in each barcode group were sub-clustered using a 15% Levenshtein threshold, and a quality-weighted consensus sequence was built for each RNA molecule. Non-functional sequences were filtered out, along with any lower-count sequence sitting one edit away from another sequence. Based on fitting two negative binomial distributions, any barcode sub-cluster with under 20% of the maximum read count was discarded. TCRdb's own reprocessing of the public reads used fastp at Q25 and MiXCR and kept productive beta chains. Merged by CDR3 protein, the rows form single entries marked with the most common genes and DNA. In this record, the V and J calls reflect TCRdb's handling and not the investigators' own analysis. The sample yields about 630,000 distinct CDR3 sequences; around 25% were counted once. The ten largest clonotypes hold about 0.73% of the sample.

Germline trimming amounts to 7 bases on V and 5 bases on J, with 12 as the count of junction bases outside the gene matches. CDR1 is given as SQVTM and CDR2 as ANQGSEA, both from the germline V gene. From the cysteine through the phenylalanine, the CDR3 covers 15 amino acids. The retained sequence is limited to the CDR3, 45 bases, with the frame set at the first base. There are many counts of this clonotype. Its antigen is not yet known. Per-base qualities were not stored, and no clone one base away is much larger. Libraries of naive CD8 T cells were generated from roughly 21,000 to 960,000 sorted cells, with 10%, 30% or 50% of the purified RNA used. Naive CD8 T cells, defined as CD8+CD4-CCR7+CD45RA+, were FACS-sorted into RLT Plus buffer on a BD FACSAria II. To test detection sensitivity, Jurkat RNA equal to approximately 10 TCR copies was added to samples of 20,000-1,000,000 naive CD8 T cells. Enrichment of CD8 T cells was done with RosetteSep CD8+ T Cell Enrichment Cocktail plus Ficoll-Paque, and ACK red cell lysis came afterward.

Recombination joined TRBV29-1 with TRBJ2-7, with TRBD2 identical over 12 junction bases. Sequencing was performed on naive CD8+ T cells from blood, with Jurkat cell RNA spiked in. The cell subset or site label of this sample denotes: FACS-sorted CD8+CD4-CCR7+CD45RA+ naive T cells. The receptor comes from a human donor in good health. Some libraries in this study had Jurkat cell RNA spiked in. For the CDR3, the sequence is CSARQTSGSSDEQYF. The nucleotide sequence reads TGCAGCGCCCGTCAGACTAGCGGGAGTTCGGACGAGCAGTACTTC.